The next 31 T cell receptor beta chains were all read from a single sample in a study of T cell repertoires in cytomegalovirus infection. Using its own MiXCR run on the reads, TCRdb lists one record per CDR3 protein. The sample lists approximately 300,000 distinct CDR3 sequences; 25% to 35% were seen once. The antigens for these receptors are not known. This specimen was cultured PBMCs, taken from culture after CMV antigen stimulation. These receptors were taken from a human donor in good health (CMV status not recorded). Some clones in this sample may be carry-over from other donors' samples.

This clonotype was seen a few times. The chain joins TRBV28 to TRBJ2-7; D may be TRBD1 (6 bases). This CDR3 is 11 amino acids long. V was shortened by 9 bases and J by 3 bases, with 9 bases between the two germline ends. The germline CDR1 and CDR2 sequences are MDHEN and SYDVKM. The CDR3 bases are TGTGCCAGTCTCAGGGGCTACGAGCAGTACTTC. It translates to CASLRGYEQYF. The full variable domain, with the rest looked up from reference TRBV28 and TRBJ2-7, is DVKVTQSSRYLVKRTGEKVFLECVQDMDHENMFWYRQDPGLGLRLIYFSYDVKMKEKGDIPEGYSVSREKKERFSLILESASTNQTSMYLCASLRGYEQYFGPGTRLTVT.

This clonotype was seen at least ten times. The chain has TRBV7-2 and TRBJ2-3; TRBD2 matches 7 bases. V was pared by 7 bases and J by 6 bases, with 10 bases of the junction left unmatched. CDR1 and CDR2 from the germline V gene are SGHTA and FQGNSA. The CDR3 runs 14 residues. For the CDR3, the DNA is TGTGCCAGCACCCCTCAGCGGGATACGGATACGCAGTATTTT. It encodes CASTPQRDTDTQYF.

The rearrangement uses TRBV2 and TRBJ2-5; 8 nucleotides agree with TRBD1. The V gene's germline CDR1 is SNHLY and CDR2 FYNNEI. The J segment lost 3 bases and the V segment lost 6 bases, leaving 3 bases of the junction unmatched. The CDR3 extends over 13 amino acids. CDR3 in amino acids: CASRSTGEETQYF. CDR3 in DNA: TGTGCCAGCAGATCGACAGGGGAAGAGACCCAGTACTTC.

The chain links TRBV7-9 to TRBJ1-2; D call uncertain. The CDR3 runs 15 residues. The germline V and J ends were trimmed by 5 bases and 0 bases, with 13 bases remaining between them. Per the germline V gene, CDR1 is SEHNR and CDR2 is FQNEAQ (reference sequence). The CDR3 DNA is TGTGCCAGCAGCCATAAACGGGGTCCTAACTATGGCTACACCTTC. It translates to CASSHKRGPNYGYTF.

J is TRBJ1-5 and V is TRBV6-1; weak D call: TRBD1 (5 bases). V was trimmed by 2 bases and J by 0 bases, leaving 14 bases between them. In germline, CDR1 is MNHNS, CDR2 SASEGT. The CDR3 is 17 amino acids. The CDR3 sequence is CASSELLTAYSNQPQHF. The CDR3 DNA follows: TGTGCCAGCAGTGAACTTTTGACAGCATATAGCAATCAGCCCCAGCATTTT.

This clonotype was seen a few times. The J gene is TRBJ2-7, the V gene TRBV28; D tentatively fits TRBD1 or TRBD2 (5 bases each). Trimming took off 6 bases at V and 2 bases at J, with 14 bases between the two ends. The germline gives CDR1 MDHEN, CDR2 SYDVKM. This CDR3 comprises 14 residues. Here the CDR3 DNA reads TGTGCCAGCAGCGCCTTGAGGGGCCCCTACGAGCAGTACTTC. Residues: CASSALRGPYEQYF.

A few counts support this clonotype. The rearrangement links TRBV7-8 to TRBJ1-4; D remains unclear. Germline assignment: CDR1 SGHVS and CDR2 FQNEAQ. The CDR3 runs 15 residues. V was pared by 4 bases and J by 6 bases, with 15 bases between. Here the CDR3 reads CASSSGRSSYEKLFF. The CDR3 DNA is TGTGCCAGCAGCTCCGGACGCTCGAGCTATGAAAAACTGTTTTTT.

The chain links TRBV18 to TRBJ2-3, with 10 bases identical to TRBD1. The CDR3 runs to 15 residues. The trim removed 5 bases at V and 2 bases at J, leaving 4 bases unmatched. Germline V gives CDR1 KGHSH, CDR2 LQKENI. DNA of the CDR3: TGTGCCAGCTCAACAGGGACAGGGGTCACAGATACGCAGTATTTT. Its translation is CASSTGTGVTDTQYF.

The rearrangement links TRBV7-6 to TRBJ2-2; 8 nucleotides line up with TRBD1. V trimming: 5 bases; J trimming: 4 bases; junction bases outside the gene matches: 9. CDR3 length: 16 residues. Looked up from germline, CDR1 is SGHVS and CDR2 is FNYEAQ. CDR3 loop: CASSPIGQGGTGELFF. CDR3 sequence (DNA): TGTGCCAGCAGCCCCATTGGACAGGGAGGCACCGGGGAGCTGTTTTTT. Together with reference TRBV7-6 and TRBJ2-2, the CDR3 gives the full variable domain: GAGVSQSPRYKVTKRGQDVALRCDPISGHVSLYWYRQALGQGPEFLTYFNYEAQQDKSGLPNDRFSAERPEGSISTLTIQRTEQRDSAMYRCASSPIGQGGTGELFFGEGSRLTVL.

This clonotype came up a few times. The chain couples TRBV27 to TRBJ2-3; D unresolved. The V end was cut by 5 bases, the J end by 9 bases, with 15 bases between. The length of the CDR3 is 13 residues. Germline CDR1 is MNHEY and CDR2 is SMNVEV (reference sequence). The CDR3 reads CASSRVGKDTQYF. The CDR3 nucleotides are TGTGCCAGCAGTCGGGTCGGCAAGGACACGCAGTATTTT.

This clonotype was observed a handful of times. The gene calls are TRBV25-1 and TRBJ1-6; 12 bases line up with TRBD1. The CDR3 contains 16 residues. Germline CDR1 reads MGHDK; CDR2 reads SYGVNS. The V and J ends lost 4 bases and 9 bases, in that order; junction bases with no gene match: 7. The CDR3 loop reads CASSALGQGASSPLHF. The DNA of the CDR3 is TGTGCCAGCAGTGCCCTGGGACAGGGGGCCTCTTCACCCCTCCACTTT.

The chain has TRBV6-1 and TRBJ2-7; possible D gene TRBD1, 6 bases. The germline gives CDR1 MNHNS, CDR2 SASEGT. This CDR3 is built from 15 residues. V lost 9 bases to trimming and J lost 9 bases, with 27 bases between them. CDR3 DNA: TGTGCCAGTTCCGATCCCGGACAGACTCTACGAGCGCAGTACTTC. Translated: CASSDPGQTLRAQYF.

This clonotype was seen a handful of times. The V gene is TRBV5-6, the J gene TRBJ2-7, with D unresolved. The CDR3 is 14 amino acids. CDR1 SGHDT and CDR2 YYEEEE come from the germline V gene. Trimming stripped 3 bases from V and 4 bases from J, with 14 bases between. The CDR3 protein is CASSSRVGWYEQYF. CDR3 bases: TGTGCCAGCAGCTCCCGCGTAGGGTGGTACGAGCAGTACTTC.

This rearrangement joins TRBV20-1 to TRBJ2-7, with D possibly matching TRBD1 (6 bases). Trimming removed 0 bases at V and 0 bases at J, with 12 bases between. The CDR3 spans 15 residues. Per germline, CDR1 DFQATT and CDR2 SNEGSKA (reference sequence). The CDR3 loop reads CSARDLRGGSYEQYF. In DNA, the CDR3 is TGCAGTGCTAGAGACCTCAGGGGCGGCTCCTACGAGCAGTACTTC.

The chain uses TRBV7-2 and TRBJ2-7; TRBD1 agrees at 10 bases. Germline trimming cut 3 bases from V and 2 bases from J; bases unmatched to any gene: 4. The germline CDR1 and CDR2 sequences are SGHTA and FQGNSA. This CDR3 comprises 15 residues. CDR3 bases: TGTGCCAGCAGCTTGGGGACAGGGGCTACCTACGAGCAGTACTTC. The encoded protein is CASSLGTGATYEQYF. The full variable domain, in which reference TRBV7-2 and TRBJ2-7 provide the parts outside the CDR3, is GAGVSQSPSNKVTEKGKDVELRCDPISGHTALYWYRQSLGQGLEFLIYFQGNSAPDKSGLPSDRFSAERTGGSVSTLTIQRTQQEDSAVYLCASSLGTGATYEQYFGPGTRLTVT.

This clonotype came up a few times. The chain carries TRBV9 and TRBJ2-7, with D hard to call. Germline loops: CDR1 SGDLS, CDR2 YYNGEE. Trimming removed 0 bases at V and 0 bases at J, with 10 bases between. The CDR3 sequence is 15 residues long. DNA of the CDR3: TGTGCCAGCAGCGTAGATGGACGGAGCTCCTACGAGCAGTACTTC. It encodes CASSVDGRSSYEQYF.

The V and J genes are TRBV6-1 and TRBJ1-2; D uncertain. This CDR3 region has 17 residues. The V end lost 2 bases, the J end lost 0 bases, and 16 bases lay between the germline ends. CDR1 MNHNS and CDR2 SASEGT come from the germline V gene. CDR3 nucleotide sequence: TGTGCCAGCAGTGAAATGAGACGGAGCCCCGCTAACTATGGCTACACCTTC. It encodes CASSEMRRSPANYGYTF.

J is TRBJ2-1 and V is TRBV5-1; weak D call: TRBD1 (5 bases). CDR1 is SGHRS and CDR2 is YFSETQ in the germline V gene. V shed 3 bases and J shed 8 bases, with 9 bases lying between them. The CDR3 sequence is 12 residues long. CDR3 in amino acids: CASSWQGDEQFF. The CDR3 DNA follows: TGCGCCAGCAGCTGGCAGGGCGATGAGCAGTTCTTC.

The chain couples TRBV7-2 to TRBJ1-2, with a possible D match to TRBD1 (6 bases). The germline V gene has CDR1 SGHTA and CDR2 FQGNSA. V was shortened by 2 bases and J by 4 bases, with 17 bases between the two germline ends. The CDR3 extends over 16 amino acids. CDR3 coding DNA: TGTGCCAGCAGCTTATTTATTGGGGGCGTCTCCTATGGCTACACCTTC. Encoded protein: CASSLFIGGVSYGYTF.

V usage is TRBV4-2 and J usage is TRBJ2-2; TRBD1 might be the D (6 bases). The CDR3 has 16 residues. Trimming removed 3 bases from V and 0 bases from J, with 11 bases in between. CDR1 is LGHNA, CDR2 YNFKEQ, per germline. In DNA, the CDR3 is TGTGCCAGCAGCCATTCCGGGACAACGAACACCGGGGAGCTGTTTTTT. Residues: CASSHSGTTNTGELFF.

This clonotype was found a few times. The gene calls are TRBV5-1 and TRBJ2-5, with 7 bases matching TRBD1. CDR3 size: 14 residues. V lost 4 bases and J lost 4; bases outside the gene matches: 7. Germline CDR1 is SGHRS and CDR2 is YFSETQ. CDR3 nucleotide sequence: TGCGCCAGCAGCAGAACGACAGGGAGAGAGACCCAGTACTTC. Translating it yields CASSRTTGRETQYF.

The chain couples TRBV7-9 to TRBJ2-5, with D perhaps matching TRBD2 (5 bases). The CDR3 has 14 residues. The V gene lost 4 bases and the J gene lost 5 bases, with 14 bases spanning the gap. Germline CDR1 SEHNR, CDR2 FQNEAQ (reference sequence). CDR3 nucleotide sequence: TGTGCCAGCAGCTGGGAACCGGGAAGGGAGACCCAGTACTTC. Protein sequence: CASSWEPGRETQYF. Drawing the rest from reference TRBV7-9 and TRBJ2-5, the complete variable domain is DTGVSQNPRHKITKRGQNVTFRCDPISEHNRLYWYRQTLGQGPEFLTYFQNEAQLEKSRLLSDRFSAERPKGSFSTLEIQRTEQGDSAMYLCASSWEPGRETQYFGPGTRLLVL.

This clonotype appeared a single time. CDR3 coding DNA: TGTGCCAGCCACGGTGGAGGGGCGCGATATCAGCCCCAGCATTTT. Translating gives CASHGGGARYQPQHF. The rearrangement links TRBV6-1 to TRBJ1-5, with D possibly matching TRBD1 (5 bases). The germline V gene has CDR1 MNHNS and CDR2 SASEGT. V lost 8 bases and J 5 bases, leaving 19 bases between the germline ends. The CDR3 has 15 residues.

This clonotype showed up just once. This chain uses TRBV19 with TRBJ2-3, with D possibly being TRBD2 (6 bases). Germline CDR1 and CDR2: LNHDA and SQIVND (reference sequence). The CDR3 totals 18 residues. V was shortened by 7 bases and J by 5 bases, with 28 bases between the two germline ends. CDR3 in amino acids: CASTTDEGLGGARDTQYF. CDR3 bases: TGTGCCAGTACCACAGACGAAGGGTTAGGAGGGGCTCGAGATACGCAGTATTTT.

This rearrangement joins TRBV4-1 to TRBJ2-2; 9 bases map to TRBD2. CDR3 length equals 15 residues. V shed 8 bases, J shed 4 bases, and the junction held 8 bases outside the gene matches. In germline, CDR1 is MGHRA, CDR2 YSYEKL. Here the CDR3 reads CASGKAGGSTGELFF. DNA of the CDR3: TGCGCCAGCGGAAAAGCGGGAGGATCCACCGGGGAGCTGTTTTTT.

This sequence joins TRBV9 and TRBJ2-1, with 9 nucleotides matching TRBD2. The CDR3 consists of 15 residues. Per germline, CDR1 SGDLS and CDR2 YYNGEE. V shed 0 bases, J shed 2 bases, and the junction held 0 bases outside the gene matches. The CDR3 nucleotides read TGTGCCAGCAGCGTAGGACTAGCGGCCTACAATGAGCAGTTCTTC. It translates to CASSVGLAAYNEQFF.

This clonotype has a handful of counts. The chain recombines TRBV6-1 with TRBJ1-6; D gene unclear. CDR3 length: 17 residues. With 3 bases removed from V and 7 bases from J, the gap between germline ends came to 19 bases. Germline CDR1 MNHNS, CDR2 SASEGT. Here the CDR3 DNA reads TGTGCCAGCAGTGACAATACAGTCGGCTGGCGGAATTCACCCCTCCACTTT. This codes for CASSDNTVGWRNSPLHF.

The chain recombines TRBV20-1 with TRBJ2-5, with 11 bases lining up with TRBD2. This CDR3 spans 14 amino acids. Germline trimming cut 5 bases from V and 2 bases from J; bases unmatched to any gene: 4. The germline V gene has CDR1 DFQATT and CDR2 SNEGSKA (reference sequence). The CDR3 sequence is CSAYLAGGQETQYF. The CDR3 DNA reads as TGCAGTGCTTACCTAGCGGGGGGACAAGAGACCCAGTACTTC.

The chain is built from TRBV7-9 and TRBJ2-7; D perhaps matches TRBD2 (6 bases). From germline, CDR1 is SEHNR and CDR2 FQNEAQ (reference sequence). The CDR3 is 14 residues long. Trimming left V 5 bases short and J 2 bases short, with 13 bases between. The CDR3 here is CASSKWDSTYEQYF. The CDR3 DNA reads as TGTGCCAGCAGCAAATGGGACTCAACCTACGAGCAGTACTTC.

This clonotype was observed many times. The chain recombines TRBV18 with TRBJ1-4; unclear D gene. Trimming removed 0 bases from V and 11 bases from J, with 13 bases in between. This CDR3 spans 14 amino acids. Germline assignment: CDR1 KGHSH and CDR2 LQKENI. The CDR3 reads CASSPPMAVGKLFF. The CDR3 bases are TGTGCCAGCTCACCACCGATGGCGGTCGGGAAACTGTTTTTT.

The rearrangement uses TRBV7-9 and TRBJ2-5; D is ambiguous. V was pared by 2 bases and J by 4 bases, with 5 bases between. Germline CDR1 reads SEHNR; CDR2 reads FQNEAQ (reference sequence). This CDR3 contains 12 residues. The CDR3 protein is CASSLHGETQYF. The CDR3 nucleotides are TGTGCCAGCAGCTTACACGGAGAGACCCAGTACTTC.